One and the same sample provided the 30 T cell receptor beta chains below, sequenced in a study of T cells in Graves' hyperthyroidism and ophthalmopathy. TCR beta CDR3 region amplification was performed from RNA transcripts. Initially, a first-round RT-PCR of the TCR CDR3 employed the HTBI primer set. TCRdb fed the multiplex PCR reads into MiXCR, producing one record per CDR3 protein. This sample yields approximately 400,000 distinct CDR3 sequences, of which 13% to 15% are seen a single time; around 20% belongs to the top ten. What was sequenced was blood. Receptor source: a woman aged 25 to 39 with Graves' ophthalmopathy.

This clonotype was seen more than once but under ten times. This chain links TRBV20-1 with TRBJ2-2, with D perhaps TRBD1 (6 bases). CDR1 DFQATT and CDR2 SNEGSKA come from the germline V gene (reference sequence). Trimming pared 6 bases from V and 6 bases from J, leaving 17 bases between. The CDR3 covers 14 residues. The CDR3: CSALNYRVPGELFF. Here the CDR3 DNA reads TGCAGTGCCCTAAACTACAGGGTTCCCGGGGAGCTGTTTTTT.

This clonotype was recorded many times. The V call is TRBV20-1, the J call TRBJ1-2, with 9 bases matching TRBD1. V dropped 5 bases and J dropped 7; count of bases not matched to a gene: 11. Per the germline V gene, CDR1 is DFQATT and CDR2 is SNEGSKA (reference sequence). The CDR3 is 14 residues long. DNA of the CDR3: TGCAGTGCTTTATTGAACAGGGGGCTTTTTGGCTACACCTTC. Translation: CSALLNRGLFGYTF.

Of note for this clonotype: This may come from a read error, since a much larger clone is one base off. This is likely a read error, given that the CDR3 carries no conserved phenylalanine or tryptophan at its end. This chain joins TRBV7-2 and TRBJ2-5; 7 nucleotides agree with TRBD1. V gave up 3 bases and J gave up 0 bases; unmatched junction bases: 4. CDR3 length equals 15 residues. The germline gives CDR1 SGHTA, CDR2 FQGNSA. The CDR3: CASSFTDRNQETQYL. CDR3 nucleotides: TGTGCCAGCAGCTTCACGGACAGGAACCAAGAGACCCAGTACCTC.

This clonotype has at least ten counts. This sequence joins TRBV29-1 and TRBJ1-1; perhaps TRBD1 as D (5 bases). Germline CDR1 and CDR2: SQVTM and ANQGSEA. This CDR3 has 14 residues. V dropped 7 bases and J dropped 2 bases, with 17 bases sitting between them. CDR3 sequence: CSASVGAANTEAFF. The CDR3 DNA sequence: TGCAGCGCCTCTGTTGGGGCAGCCAACACTGAAGCTTTCTTT.

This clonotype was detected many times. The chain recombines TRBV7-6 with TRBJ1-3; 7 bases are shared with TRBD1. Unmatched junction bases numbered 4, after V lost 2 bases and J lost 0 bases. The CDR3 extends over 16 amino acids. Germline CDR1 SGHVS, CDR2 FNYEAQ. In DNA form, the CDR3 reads TGTGCCAGCAGCTTAAGGGACAGTCTCTCTGGAAACACCATATATTTT. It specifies CASSLRDSLSGNTIYF.

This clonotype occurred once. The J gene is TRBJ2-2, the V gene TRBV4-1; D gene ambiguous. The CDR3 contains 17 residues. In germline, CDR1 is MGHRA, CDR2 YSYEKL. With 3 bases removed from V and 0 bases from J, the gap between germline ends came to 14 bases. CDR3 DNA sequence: TGCGCCAGCAGCCATGAAAGGTCCCGGGCGAACACCGGGGAGCTGTTTTTT. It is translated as CASSHERSRANTGELFF.

The CDR3 region has the DNA TGCGCCAGCAGTGAGTCGAGGACAGGAAACACCGGGGAGCTGTTTTTT. Protein sequence: CASSESRTGNTGELFF. V and J are TRBV10-1 and TRBJ2-2; 7 positions match TRBD1. The germline V gene encodes CDR1 WNHNN and CDR2 SYGVQD (reference sequence). The CDR3 runs 16 residues. The trim removed 0 bases at V and 2 bases at J, leaving 3 bases unmatched.

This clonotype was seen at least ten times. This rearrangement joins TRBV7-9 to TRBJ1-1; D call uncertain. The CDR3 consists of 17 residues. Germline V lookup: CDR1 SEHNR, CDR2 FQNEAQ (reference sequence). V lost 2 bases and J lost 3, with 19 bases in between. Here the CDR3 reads CASSLSKGSGVDTEAFF. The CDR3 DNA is TGTGCCAGCAGCTTAAGTAAGGGATCAGGAGTGGACACTGAAGCTTTCTTT. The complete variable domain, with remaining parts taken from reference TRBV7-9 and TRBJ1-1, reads DTGVSQNPRHKITKRGQNVTFRCDPISEHNRLYWYRQTLGQGPEFLTYFQNEAQLEKSRLLSDRFSAERPKGSFSTLEIQRTEQGDSAMYLCASSLSKGSGVDTEAFFGQGTRLTVV.

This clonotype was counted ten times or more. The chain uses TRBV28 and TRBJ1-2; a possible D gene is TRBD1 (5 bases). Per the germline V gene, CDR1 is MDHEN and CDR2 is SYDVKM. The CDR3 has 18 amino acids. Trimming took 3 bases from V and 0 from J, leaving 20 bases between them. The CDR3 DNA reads TGTGCCAGCAGTTTCCTTACATCCCGGGGCCGAGCTAACTATGGCTACACCTTC. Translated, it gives CASSFLTSRGRANYGYTF.

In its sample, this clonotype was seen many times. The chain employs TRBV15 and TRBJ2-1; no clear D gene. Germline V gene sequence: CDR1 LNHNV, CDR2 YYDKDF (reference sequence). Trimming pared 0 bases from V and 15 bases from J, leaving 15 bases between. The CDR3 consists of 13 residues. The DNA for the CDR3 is TGTGCCACCAGCAGAGAGGACGACACCAGGCGGTTCTTC. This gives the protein CATSREDDTRRFF.

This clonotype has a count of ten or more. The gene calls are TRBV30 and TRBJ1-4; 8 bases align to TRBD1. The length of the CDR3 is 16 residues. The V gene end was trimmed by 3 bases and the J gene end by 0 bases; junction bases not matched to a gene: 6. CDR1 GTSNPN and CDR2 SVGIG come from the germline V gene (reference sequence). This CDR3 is CAWRPQGAATNEKLFF. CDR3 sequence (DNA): TGTGCCTGGAGACCCCAGGGGGCAGCAACTAATGAAAAACTGTTTTTT.

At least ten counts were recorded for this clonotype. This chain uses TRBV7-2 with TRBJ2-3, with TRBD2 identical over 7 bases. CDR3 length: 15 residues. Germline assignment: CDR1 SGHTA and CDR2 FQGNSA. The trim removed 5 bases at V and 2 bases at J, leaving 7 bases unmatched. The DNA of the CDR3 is TGTGCCAGCAGCCGTTCAGCGGGGTCCACAGATACGCAGTATTTT. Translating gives CASSRSAGSTDTQYF. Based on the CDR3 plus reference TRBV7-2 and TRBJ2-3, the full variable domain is GAGVSQSPSNKVTEKGKDVELRCDPISGHTALYWYRQSLGQGLEFLIYFQGNSAPDKSGLPSDRFSAERTGGSVSTLTIQRTQQEDSAVYLCASSRSAGSTDTQYFGPGTRLTVL.

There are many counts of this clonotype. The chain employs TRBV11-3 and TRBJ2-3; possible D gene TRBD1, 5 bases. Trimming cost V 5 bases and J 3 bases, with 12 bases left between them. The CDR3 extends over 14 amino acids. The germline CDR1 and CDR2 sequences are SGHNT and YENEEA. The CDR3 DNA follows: TGTGCCAGCAGCGCAGGGCTTTTGACAGATACGCAGTATTTT. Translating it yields CASSAGLLTDTQYF.

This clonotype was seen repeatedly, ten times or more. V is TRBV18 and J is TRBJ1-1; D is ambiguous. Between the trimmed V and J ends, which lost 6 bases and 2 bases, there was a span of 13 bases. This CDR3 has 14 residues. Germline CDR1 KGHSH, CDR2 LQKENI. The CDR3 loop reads CASSPQIENTEAFF. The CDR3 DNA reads TGTGCCAGCTCTCCCCAAATCGAAAACACTGAAGCTTTCTTT.

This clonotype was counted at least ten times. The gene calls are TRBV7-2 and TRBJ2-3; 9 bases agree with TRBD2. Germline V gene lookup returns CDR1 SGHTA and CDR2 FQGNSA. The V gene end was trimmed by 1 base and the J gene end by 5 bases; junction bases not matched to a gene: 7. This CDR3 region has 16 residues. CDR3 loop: CASSLDAGGLRDTQYF. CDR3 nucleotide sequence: TGTGCCAGCAGCTTAGACGCGGGGGGGCTGAGAGATACGCAGTATTTT.

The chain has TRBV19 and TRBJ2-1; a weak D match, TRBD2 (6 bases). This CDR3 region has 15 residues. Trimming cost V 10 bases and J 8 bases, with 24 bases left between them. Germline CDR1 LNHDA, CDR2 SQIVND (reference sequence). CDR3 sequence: CATKTNAGIADEQFF. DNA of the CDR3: TGTGCCACCAAAACAAACGCGGGGATTGCGGATGAGCAGTTCTTC. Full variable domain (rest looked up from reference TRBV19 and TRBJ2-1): DGGITQSPKYLFRKEGQNVTLSCEQNLNHDAMYWYRQDPGQGLRLIYYSQIVNDFQKGDIAEGYSVSREKKESFPLTVTSAQKNPTAFYLCATKTNAGIADEQFFGPGTRLTVL.

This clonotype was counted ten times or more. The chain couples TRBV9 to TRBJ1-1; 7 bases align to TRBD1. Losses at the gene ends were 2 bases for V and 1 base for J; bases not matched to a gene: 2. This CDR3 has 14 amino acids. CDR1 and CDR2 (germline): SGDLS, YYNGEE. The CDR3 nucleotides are TGTGCCAGCAGCGTCACAGGGGCGAACACTGAAGCTTTCTTT. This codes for CASSVTGANTEAFF.

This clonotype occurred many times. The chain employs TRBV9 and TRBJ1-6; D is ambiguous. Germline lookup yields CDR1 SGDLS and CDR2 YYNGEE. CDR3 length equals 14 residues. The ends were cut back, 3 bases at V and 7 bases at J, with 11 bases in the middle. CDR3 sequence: CASSASTGNSPLHF. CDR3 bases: TGTGCCAGCAGCGCTTCCACGGGAAATTCACCCCTCCACTTT.

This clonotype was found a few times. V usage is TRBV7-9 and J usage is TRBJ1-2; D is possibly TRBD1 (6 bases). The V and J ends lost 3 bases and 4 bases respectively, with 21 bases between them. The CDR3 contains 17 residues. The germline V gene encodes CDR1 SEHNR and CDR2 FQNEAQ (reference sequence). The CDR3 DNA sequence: TGTGCCAGCAGCTTCCAAGCCGGGGGGCCCAGCGGCTATGGCTACACCTTC. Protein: CASSFQAGGPSGYGYTF. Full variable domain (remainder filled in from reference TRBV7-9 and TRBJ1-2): DTGVSQNPRHKITKRGQNVTFRCDPISEHNRLYWYRQTLGQGPEFLTYFQNEAQLEKSRLLSDRFSAERPKGSFSTLEIQRTEQGDSAMYLCASSFQAGGPSGYGYTFGSGTRLTVV.

CDR3 amino acids: CASSQVGGQGSYEQYF. CDR3 bases: TGCGCCAGCAGCCAAGTAGGAGGACAGGGGAGTTACGAGCAGTACTTC. The chain employs TRBV4-1 and TRBJ2-7; 9 bases are shared with TRBD1. This CDR3 has 16 residues. V was clipped by 1 base and J by 4 bases; unmatched bases: 8. The germline CDR1 and CDR2 sequences are MGHRA and YSYEKL.

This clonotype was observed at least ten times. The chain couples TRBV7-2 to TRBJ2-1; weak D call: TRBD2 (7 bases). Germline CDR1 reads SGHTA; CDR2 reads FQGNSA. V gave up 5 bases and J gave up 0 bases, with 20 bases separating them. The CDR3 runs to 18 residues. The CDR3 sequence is CASSPFSGGPSSYNEQFF. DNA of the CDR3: TGTGCCAGCAGCCCCTTTTCGGGGGGCCCCAGCTCCTACAATGAGCAGTTCTTC.

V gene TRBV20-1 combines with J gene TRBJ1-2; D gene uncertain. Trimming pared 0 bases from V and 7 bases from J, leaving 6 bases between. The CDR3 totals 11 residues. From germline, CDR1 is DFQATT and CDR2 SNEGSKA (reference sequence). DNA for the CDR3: TGCAGTGCTAGAGATTTGCGTGGCTACACCTTC. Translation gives CSARDLRGYTF.

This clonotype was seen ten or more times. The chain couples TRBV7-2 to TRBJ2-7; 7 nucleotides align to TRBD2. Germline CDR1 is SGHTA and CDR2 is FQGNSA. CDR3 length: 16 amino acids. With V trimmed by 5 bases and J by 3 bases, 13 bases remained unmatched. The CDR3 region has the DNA TGTGCCAGCAGCCGAGGCAGGCTAGCGGATTACTACGAGCAGTACTTC. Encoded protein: CASSRGRLADYYEQYF.

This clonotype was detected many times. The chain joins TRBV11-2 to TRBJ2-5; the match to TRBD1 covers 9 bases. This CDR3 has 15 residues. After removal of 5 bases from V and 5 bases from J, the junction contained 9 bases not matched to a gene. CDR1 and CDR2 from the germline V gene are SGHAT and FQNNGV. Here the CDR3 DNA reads TGTGCCAGCAGCCCCTGGGACAGGGTATGGGAGACCCAGTACTTC. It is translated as CASSPWDRVWETQYF.

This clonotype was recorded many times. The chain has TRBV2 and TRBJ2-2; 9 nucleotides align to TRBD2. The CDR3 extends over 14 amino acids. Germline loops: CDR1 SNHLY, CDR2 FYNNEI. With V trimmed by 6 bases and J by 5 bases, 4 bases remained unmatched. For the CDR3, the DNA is TGTGCCAGCAGGCCTCTAGCGGGGACCGGGGAGCTGTTTTTT. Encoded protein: CASRPLAGTGELFF.

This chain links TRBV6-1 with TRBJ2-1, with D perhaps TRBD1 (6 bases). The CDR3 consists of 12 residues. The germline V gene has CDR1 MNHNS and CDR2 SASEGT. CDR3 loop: CAVGARSNEQFF. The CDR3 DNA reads TGTGCAGTGGGGGCGCGGTCCAATGAGCAGTTCTTC.

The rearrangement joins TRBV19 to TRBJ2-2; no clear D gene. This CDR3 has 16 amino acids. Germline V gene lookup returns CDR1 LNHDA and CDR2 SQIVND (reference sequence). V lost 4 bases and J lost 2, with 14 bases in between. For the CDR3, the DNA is TGTGCCAGTAGTAGCACACAAAACTTCAACACCGGGGAGCTGTTTTTT. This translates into CASSSTQNFNTGELFF.

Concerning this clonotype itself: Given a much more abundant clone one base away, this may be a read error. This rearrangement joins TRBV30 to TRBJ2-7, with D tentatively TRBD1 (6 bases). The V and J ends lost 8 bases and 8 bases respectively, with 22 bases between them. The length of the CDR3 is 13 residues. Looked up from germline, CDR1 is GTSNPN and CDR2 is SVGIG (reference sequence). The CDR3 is CAGDRTYSHKQYF. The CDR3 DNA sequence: TGTGCCGGTGACAGGACTTACTCCCACAAGCAGTACTTC.

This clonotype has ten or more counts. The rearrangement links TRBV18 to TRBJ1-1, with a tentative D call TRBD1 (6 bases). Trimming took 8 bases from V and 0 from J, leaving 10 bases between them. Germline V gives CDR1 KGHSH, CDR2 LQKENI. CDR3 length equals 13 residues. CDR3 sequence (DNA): TGTGCCAGCGCCGGACAGTTGAACACTGAAGCTTTCTTT. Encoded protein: CASAGQLNTEAFF. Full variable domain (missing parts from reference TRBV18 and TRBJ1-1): NAGVMQNPRHLVRRRGQEARLRCSPMKGHSHVYWYRQLPEEGLKFMVYLQKENIIDESGMPKERFSAEFPKEGPSILRIQQVVRGDSAAYFCASAGQLNTEAFFGQGTRLTVV.

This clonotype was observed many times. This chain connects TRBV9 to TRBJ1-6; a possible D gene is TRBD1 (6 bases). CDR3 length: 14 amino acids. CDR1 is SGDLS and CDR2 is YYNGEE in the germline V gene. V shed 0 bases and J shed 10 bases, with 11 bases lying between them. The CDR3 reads CASSVEAGESPLHF. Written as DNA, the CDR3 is TGTGCCAGCAGCGTAGAGGCAGGGGAATCACCCCTCCACTTT.